The 32 T cell receptor beta chains in this list originate from one sample, sequenced in a study of cytomegalovirus exposure and HLA in healthy donors. Profiling relied on immunoSEQ multiplex PCR, and the TCRdb table lists in-frame clones only, not all of them. The sample lists 150,000 to 200,000 clones, approximately 81% occurring once. The sample consisted of PBMCs. These receptors were obtained from a man under 40 in good health and CMV-seropositive.

The chain combines TRBV9 with TRBJ2-3; D perhaps matches TRBD1 (5 bases). The CDR3 length is 15 residues. Trimming shortened V by 4 bases and J by 8 bases, and 20 bases separated the two germline ends. The germline gives CDR1 SGDLS, CDR2 YYNGEE. In nucleotides, the CDR3 is TGTGCCAGCAGCCCCAGGGCCGCACCACAGAGTACGCAGTATTTT. It yields the protein CASSPRAAPQSTQYF.

The V call is TRBV27, the J call TRBJ1-5, with 9 bases matching TRBD1. This CDR3 region has 16 residues. With 5 bases clipped from V and 2 bases from J, the junction kept 7 bases outside the gene matches. From germline, CDR1 is MNHEY and CDR2 SMNVEV (reference sequence). In DNA form, the CDR3 reads TGTGCCAGCAGTACGGGGACAGGGAAGGGCAATCAGCCCCAGCATTTT. It encodes CASSTGTGKGNQPQHF.

The chain carries TRBV6-1 and TRBJ1-5; no clear D. Germline loops: CDR1 MNHNS, CDR2 SASEGT. V dropped 3 bases and J dropped 0 bases, with 6 bases sitting between them. CDR3 length: 14 amino acids. The CDR3 nucleotides are TGTGCCAGCAGTGAGCACGGTAGCAATCAGCCCCAGCATTTT. It yields the protein CASSEHGSNQPQHF.

The V gene is TRBV6-1, the J gene TRBJ1-3; D possibly corresponds to TRBD1 (5 bases). The length of the CDR3 is 14 residues. The V gene's germline CDR1 is MNHNS and CDR2 SASEGT. The V end was cut by 6 bases, the J end by 0 bases, with 9 bases between. The chain's CDR3 is CASSWGGSGNTIYF. In DNA form, the CDR3 reads TGTGCCAGCAGCTGGGGCGGCTCTGGAAACACCATATATTTT.

The table lists this clone with a few counts. The V and J genes are TRBV19 and TRBJ1-5; TRBD1 matches at 7 bases. After removal of 5 bases from V and 4 bases from J, the junction contained 2 bases not matched to a gene. Germline CDR1 and CDR2: LNHDA and SQIVND (reference sequence). The CDR3 is 13 amino acids. The CDR3 DNA follows: TGTGCCAGTAGTCCGGGACAGAATCAGCCCCAGCATTTT. It yields the protein CASSPGQNQPQHF.

V is TRBV9 and J is TRBJ2-7; D might be TRBD1 (6 bases). CDR1 is SGDLS and CDR2 is YYNGEE in the germline V gene. V was clipped by 0 bases and J by 4 bases, with 11 bases between them. The length of the CDR3 is 14 residues. The CDR3 loop is CASSVGTETYEQYF. The CDR3 DNA is TGTGCCAGCAGCGTAGGGACAGAGACTTACGAGCAGTACTTC.

The genes are TRBV5-4 and TRBJ1-4; TRBD1 matches 9 bases. The CDR3 covers 14 residues. The ends lost 5 bases at V and 5 bases at J; junction bases unmatched: 4. Germline CDR1 reads SGHNT; CDR2 reads YYREEE (reference sequence). The CDR3 coding sequence is TGTGCCAGCAGTTCCGGGACAGGGAATGAAAAACTGTTTTTT. This gives the protein CASSSGTGNEKLFF.

The rearrangement links TRBV30 to TRBJ1-2; 10 positions match TRBD1. After removal of 5 bases from V and 5 bases from J, the junction contained 11 bases not matched to a gene. Germline-derived CDR1 and CDR2 are GTSNPN and SVGIG (reference sequence). The CDR3 contains 15 residues. The CDR3 here is CAWASETGGRYGYTF. For the CDR3, the DNA is TGTGCCTGGGCTTCCGAGACAGGGGGCCGATATGGCTACACCTTC.

V and J are TRBV11-2 and TRBJ1-2, with D maybe TRBD1 (6 bases). Germline loops: CDR1 SGHAT, CDR2 FQNNGV. The CDR3 sequence is 13 residues long. V lost 1 base and J 6 bases, leaving 9 bases between the germline ends. The CDR3 sequence is CASSLARGDGYTF. CDR3 nucleotides: TGTGCCAGCAGCTTAGCCAGGGGCGATGGCTACACCTTC.

The rearrangement links TRBV6-5 to TRBJ2-2; TRBD1 matches 8 bases. Germline assignment: CDR1 MNHEY and CDR2 SVGAGI. V gave up 2 bases and J gave up 6 bases; unmatched junction bases: 8. The CDR3 is 16 residues long. The CDR3 DNA follows: TGTGCCAGCAGTTACCGTCAGGGGGCGAGTTCCGGGGAGCTGTTTTTT. Protein sequence: CASSYRQGASSGELFF.

The V call is TRBV27, the J call TRBJ2-1; 10 bases agree with TRBD2. The V gene end was trimmed by 3 bases and the J gene end by 0 bases; junction bases not matched to a gene: 11. The CDR3 extends over 19 amino acids. Per germline, CDR1 MNHEY and CDR2 SMNVEV (reference sequence). Written as DNA, the CDR3 is TGTGCCAGCAGTTTTTATCAGCGGGAGGGCCTTAGCTCCTACAATGAGCAGTTCTTC. Amino acid sequence: CASSFYQREGLSSYNEQFF.

The chain joins TRBV30 to TRBJ2-7; 7 bases match TRBD1. This CDR3 has 14 residues. Germline values: CDR1 GTSNPN, CDR2 SVGIG (reference sequence). The V and J ends lost 3 bases and 6 bases, in that order; junction bases with no gene match: 11. The CDR3 region has the DNA TGTGCCTGGAGCAGACAGGGATCCACCCCCGAGCAGTACTTC. Translation: CAWSRQGSTPEQYF.

A note on this clone: Its ends do not fully match the called genes, so a read error is possible. This rearrangement joins TRBV7-7 to TRBJ2-2; 9 bases agree with TRBD2. The CDR3 sequence is 16 residues long. Germline V gene data show CDR1 as SSHAT and CDR2 as FNYEAQ (reference sequence). CDR3 protein: CASSYSGTSLTGELFF. The CDR3 DNA reads TGTGCTAGCAGTTACTCCGGGACTAGCCTCACCGGGGAGCTGTTTTTT.

As to this clone: Germline is not matched at one junction end, which may reflect a read error. V and J are TRBV28 and TRBJ1-2; tentative D call: TRBD1 (5 bases). The CDR3 loop spans 14 amino acids. The germline V gene encodes CDR1 MDHEN and CDR2 SYDVKM. CDR3 coding DNA: TGTGCCAGCAGATTATCAACCGGGCCTGGGGCCTACACCTTC. As protein: CASRLSTGPGAYTF.

The J gene is TRBJ2-3, the V gene TRBV2, with D maybe TRBD2 (5 bases). CDR3 length equals 15 residues. V lost 4 bases, J lost 7 bases, and 18 bases lay in between. Per the germline V gene, CDR1 is SNHLY and CDR2 is FYNNEI. The CDR3 DNA is TGTGCCAGCAGTGGTCGCCCAGGCCCGGGGAATACGCAGTATTTT. Amino acids: CASSGRPGPGNTQYF.

The V and J genes are TRBV9 and TRBJ2-7, with 8 bases that match TRBD2. Germline V gene data show CDR1 as SGDLS and CDR2 as YYNGEE. V dropped 0 bases and J dropped 3; count of bases not matched to a gene: 2. The CDR3 runs 14 residues. The CDR3 protein is CASSVEGTSYEQYF. Written as DNA, the CDR3 is TGTGCCAGCAGCGTAGAAGGGACTAGCTACGAGCAGTACTTC.

The V gene is TRBV7-9, the J gene TRBJ1-5; 9 positions match TRBD1. Germline assignment: CDR1 SEHNR and CDR2 FQNEAQ (reference sequence). This CDR3 has 14 amino acids. V was clipped by 5 bases and J by 4 bases; unmatched bases: 3. The CDR3 protein is CASSPGTGNQPQHF. CDR3 nucleotides: TGTGCCAGCAGCCCCGGGACAGGGAATCAGCCCCAGCATTTT.

This rearrangement joins TRBV19 to TRBJ2-7; perhaps TRBD2 as D (6 bases). This CDR3 is built from 14 residues. V gave up 3 bases and J gave up 3 bases, with 12 bases separating them. Per germline, CDR1 LNHDA and CDR2 SQIVND (reference sequence). CDR3 residues: CASSMGPGDYEQYF. In nucleotides, the CDR3 is TGTGCCAGTAGTATGGGCCCGGGGGACTACGAGCAGTACTTC.

This chain connects TRBV9 to TRBJ2-7; tentatively, D is TRBD1 (5 bases). Germline V lookup: CDR1 SGDLS, CDR2 YYNGEE. This CDR3 is built from 17 residues. V lost 4 bases, J lost 2 bases, and 22 bases lay in between. The CDR3, as DNA: TGTGCCAGCAGCCACAATCCCAGGGTCGGCTCAGCCTACGAGCAGTACTTC. Residues: CASSHNPRVGSAYEQYF.

J is TRBJ2-1 and V is TRBV9; weak D call: TRBD2 (5 bases). The CDR3 is 15 residues long. CDR1 is SGDLS and CDR2 is YYNGEE in the germline V gene. V was shortened by 0 bases and J by 5 bases, with 12 bases between the two germline ends. CDR3 protein: CASSVAATRNNEQFF. The CDR3 DNA reads as TGTGCCAGCAGCGTAGCCGCTACTAGGAACAATGAGCAGTTCTTC.

This clone was seen only a few times. The chain recombines TRBV28 with TRBJ1-2, with no clear D. The V gene's germline CDR1 is MDHEN and CDR2 SYDVKM. The CDR3 consists of 11 residues. Trimming took 6 bases from V and 4 from J, leaving 6 bases between them. CDR3 DNA sequence: TGTGCCAGCAGAAGAGGCTATGGCTACACCTTC. Its translation is CASRRGYGYTF.

The J gene is TRBJ1-2, the V gene TRBV4-3; perhaps TRBD1 as D (5 bases). The CDR3 is 14 residues long. Trimming shortened V by 1 base and J by 2 bases, and 8 bases separated the two germline ends. CDR1 LGHNA and CDR2 YSLEER come from the germline V gene. The CDR3 bases are TGCGCCAGCAGCCAAGTCGACAGCAACTATGGCTACACCTTC. Translated: CASSQVDSNYGYTF.

This clone was counted a single time. This chain uses TRBV9 with TRBJ2-2; 10 bases are a match to TRBD2. Germline CDR1 is SGDLS and CDR2 is YYNGEE. The junction had 4 bases not matched to a gene; V was cut back by 4 bases and J by 7 bases. The CDR3 sequence is 14 residues long. The CDR3 loop is CASSQRGGSGELFF. CDR3 nucleotide sequence: TGTGCCAGCAGCCAGCGGGGGGGCAGCGGGGAGCTGTTTTTT.

V usage is TRBV2 and J usage is TRBJ2-7; 9 bases line up with TRBD1. CDR1 is SNHLY and CDR2 is FYNNEI in the germline V gene. Trimming at V came to 4 bases and at J to 7 bases, leaving 5 bases not matched to a gene. The CDR3 loop spans 13 amino acids. The CDR3 nucleotides read TGTGCCAGCAGTGCAGACAGGGGGAAAGAGCAGTACTTC. Translated: CASSADRGKEQYF. Combining the CDR3 with reference TRBV2 and TRBJ2-7 gives the whole variable domain EPEVTQTPSHQVTQMGQEVILRCVPISNHLYFYWYRQILGQKVEFLVSFYNNEISEKSEIFDDQFSVERPDGSNFTLKIRSTKLEDSAMYFCASSADRGKEQYFGPGTRLTVT.

The count of this clone is one. V gene TRBV28 combines with J gene TRBJ2-7, with a possible D match to TRBD2 (6 bases). CDR3 length: 11 amino acids. Trimming shortened V by 11 bases and J by 7 bases, and 15 bases separated the two germline ends. The germline V gene encodes CDR1 MDHEN and CDR2 SYDVKM. The CDR3: CASGGTDEQYF. DNA for the CDR3: TGTGCCTCCGGGGGAACTGATGAGCAGTACTTC.

The V gene is TRBV14, the J gene TRBJ2-1; 10 nucleotides line up with TRBD2. V lost 2 bases, J lost 0 bases, and 4 bases stayed unmatched. This CDR3 contains 17 residues. Germline lookup yields CDR1 SGHDN and CDR2 FVKESK. Written as DNA, the CDR3 is TGTGCCAGCAGCCAATATAGCGGGGGGTACTCCTACAATGAGCAGTTCTTC. Translating it yields CASSQYSGGYSYNEQFF.

The V gene is TRBV4-3, the J gene TRBJ2-1; D is unclear. The V gene lost 5 bases and the J gene lost 0 bases, with 11 bases spanning the gap. The CDR3 totals 15 residues. Germline V CDR1 and CDR2: LGHNA, YSLEER. The CDR3 reads CASSSYSYSYNEQFF. DNA of the CDR3: TGCGCCAGCAGCTCTTATAGCTACTCCTACAATGAGCAGTTCTTC.

The chain combines TRBV5-1 with TRBJ1-1; tentatively, D is TRBD1 (6 bases). The germline V and J ends were trimmed by 1 base and 2 bases, with 12 bases remaining between them. The CDR3 is made up of 15 amino acids. From germline, CDR1 is SGHRS and CDR2 YFSETQ. In DNA form, the CDR3 reads TGCGCCAGCAGCTTGTTTGAGGGGGTCAACACTGAAGCTTTCTTT. Protein sequence: CASSLFEGVNTEAFF.

This clone occurred a few times. The chain links TRBV11-2 to TRBJ2-7, with D perhaps TRBD1 (6 bases). Looked up from germline, CDR1 is SGHAT and CDR2 is FQNNGV. The V end lost 4 bases, the J end lost 2 bases, and 15 bases lay between the germline ends. The CDR3 spans 15 residues. CDR3 DNA sequence: TGTGCCAGCAGCTACTTCGGGACACGGACCTACGAGCAGTACTTC. It translates to CASSYFGTRTYEQYF.

The chain has TRBV6-5 and TRBJ1-2; 10 positions agree with TRBD1. V shed 6 bases, J shed 8 bases, and the junction held 12 bases outside the gene matches. CDR1 and CDR2 (germline): MNHEY, SVGAGI. The CDR3 has 15 amino acids. CDR3 region: CASRGRDRGSKGYTF. The CDR3 nucleotides read TGTGCCAGCAGGGGCCGGGACAGGGGAAGTAAGGGCTACACCTTC.

This chain connects TRBV5-4 to TRBJ2-7, with TRBD2 as a possible D gene (6 bases). The CDR3 loop spans 11 amino acids. Germline CDR1 SGHNT, CDR2 YYREEE (reference sequence). V was trimmed by 7 bases and J by 7 bases, leaving 12 bases between them. Here the CDR3 DNA reads TGTGCCAGCCGCCGCGGAGGGGAGCAGTACTTC. Translation: CASRRGGEQYF.

The CDR3 here is CASSLDGQGLYGYTF. DNA of the CDR3: TGTGCCAGCAGCTTAGATGGGCAGGGACTTTATGGCTACACCTTC. The chain links TRBV7-3 to TRBJ1-2; weak D call: TRBD1 (5 bases). CDR1 is SGHTA and CDR2 is FQGTGA in the germline V gene. Trimming cost V 2 bases and J 5 bases, with 15 bases left between them. The CDR3 contains 15 residues. The whole variable domain, filled in from reference TRBV7-3 and TRBJ1-2, reads GAGVSQTPSNKVTEKGKYVELRCDPISGHTALYWYRQSLGQGPEFLIYFQGTGAADDSGLPNDRFFAVRPEGSVSTLKIQRTERGDSAVYLCASSLDGQGLYGYTFGSGTRLTVV.